These 10 T cell receptor beta chains originate from one sample sequenced in a study of technical replicates of blood from a handful of donors. Assay used: immunoSEQ multiplex PCR; TCRdb lists only in-frame clones, some missing. The sample contains 60,000 to 85,000 clones, 75% to 95% of which appear only once. The sequenced sample consisted of T cells isolated from PBMCs. All receptors derive from a human donor in good health.

This rearrangement joins TRBV11-2 to TRBJ2-5; D is unresolved. CDR1 and CDR2 (germline): SGHAT, FQNNGV. Trimming removed 1 base from V and 5 bases from J, with 14 bases in between. CDR3 length: 15 amino acids. CDR3: CASSLVVSCGETQYF. In DNA form, the CDR3 reads TGTGCCAGCAGCTTAGTTGTTAGCTGTGGGGAGACCCAGTACTTC. Using reference TRBV11-2 and TRBJ2-5 for the parts outside the CDR3, the full variable domain is EAGVAQSPRYKIIEKRQSVAFWCNPISGHATLYWYQQILGQGPKLLIQFQNNGVVDDSQLPKDRFSAERLKGVDSTLKIQPAKLEDSAVYLCASSLVVSCGETQYFGPGTRLLVL.

The rearrangement links TRBV11-2 to TRBJ2-7, with 12 bases lining up with TRBD2. Trimming cost V 5 bases and J 0 bases; bases outside gene matches: 2. The CDR3 runs to 15 residues. Germline V gene sequence: CDR1 SGHAT, CDR2 FQNNGV. CDR3 sequence reads: CASSLTSGSSYEQYF. Here the CDR3 DNA reads TGTGCCAGCAGCCTGACTAGCGGGAGCTCCTACGAGCAGTACTTC.

The chain joins TRBV7-9 to TRBJ1-1; D not certain. Germline lookup yields CDR1 SEHNR and CDR2 FQNEAQ (reference sequence). Trimming cost V 4 bases and J 0 bases, with 12 bases left between them. The CDR3 covers 15 residues. CDR3 DNA sequence: TGTGCCAGCAGCTCTCGGGGAGGAGTGAACACTGAAGCTTTCTTT. This codes for CASSSRGGVNTEAFF.

V usage is TRBV10-3 and J usage is TRBJ1-1, with D tentatively TRBD1 (6 bases). Trimming left V 5 bases short and J 2 bases short, with 15 bases between. In germline, CDR1 is ENHRY, CDR2 SYGVKD. This CDR3 spans 15 amino acids. The CDR3 reads CAISPGGGRNTEAFF. The CDR3, as DNA: TGTGCCATCAGTCCTGGGGGGGGCAGAAACACTGAAGCTTTCTTT.

The chain combines TRBV19 with TRBJ1-1; no definite D call. This CDR3 has 16 amino acids. V was cut by 3 bases and J by 4 bases, with 18 bases left in between. Germline V gene data show CDR1 as LNHDA and CDR2 as SQIVND (reference sequence). The chain's CDR3 is CASSIGVLIRGTEAFF. The CDR3 DNA reads TGTGCCAGTAGTATCGGGGTATTAATACGCGGCACTGAAGCTTTCTTT.

This chain uses TRBV9 with TRBJ2-1; perhaps TRBD2 as D (7 bases). Trimming left V 1 base short and J 8 bases short, with 10 bases between. The CDR3 length is 13 residues. Germline V CDR1 and CDR2: SGDLS, YYNGEE. DNA for the CDR3: TGTGCCAGCAGCGTACAGGGGAGGGATGAGCAGTTCTTC. Protein sequence: CASSVQGRDEQFF.

The chain is built from TRBV28 and TRBJ2-7, with a possible D match to TRBD1 (6 bases). CDR1 is MDHEN and CDR2 is SYDVKM in the germline V gene. Trimming pared 2 bases from V and 5 bases from J, leaving 13 bases between. The CDR3 loop spans 14 amino acids. The CDR3 sequence is CASSLAGQGHEQYF. The CDR3 DNA follows: TGTGCCAGCAGTTTAGCTGGCCAGGGGCACGAGCAGTACTTC. Complete variable domain (other parts from reference TRBV28 and TRBJ2-7): DVKVTQSSRYLVKRTGEKVFLECVQDMDHENMFWYRQDPGLGLRLIYFSYDVKMKEKGDIPEGYSVSREKKERFSLILESASTNQTSMYLCASSLAGQGHEQYFGPGTRLTVT.

This chain joins TRBV7-2 and TRBJ1-5; 8 bases agree with TRBD1. Germline trimming cut 5 bases from V and 4 bases from J; bases unmatched to any gene: 13. Germline assignment: CDR1 SGHTA and CDR2 FQGNSA. CDR3 size: 17 residues. The DNA for the CDR3 is TGTGCCAGCAGCATGCCCGGGACAGGTTTTTTTAATCAGCCCCAGCATTTT. Protein: CASSMPGTGFFNQPQHF.

The CDR3 sequence is CASSPKLGGNYEQYF. The CDR3 DNA is TGTGCCAGCAGCCCGAAATTGGGGGGAAACTACGAGCAGTACTTC. This chain links TRBV7-2 with TRBJ2-7; D is perhaps TRBD2 (6 bases). This CDR3 is built from 15 residues. CDR1 and CDR2 from the germline V gene are SGHTA and FQGNSA. Trimming shortened V by 5 bases and J by 3 bases, and 17 bases separated the two germline ends.

J is TRBJ2-7 and V is TRBV27, with 8 positions matching TRBD1. The CDR3 spans 13 residues. The germline gives CDR1 MNHEY, CDR2 SMNVEV (reference sequence). Unmatched junction bases numbered 8, after V lost 6 bases and J lost 7 bases. DNA of the CDR3: TGTGCCAGCAGCCCGGGACAGGCAGCTGAGCAGTACTTC. Translated: CASSPGQAAEQYF.